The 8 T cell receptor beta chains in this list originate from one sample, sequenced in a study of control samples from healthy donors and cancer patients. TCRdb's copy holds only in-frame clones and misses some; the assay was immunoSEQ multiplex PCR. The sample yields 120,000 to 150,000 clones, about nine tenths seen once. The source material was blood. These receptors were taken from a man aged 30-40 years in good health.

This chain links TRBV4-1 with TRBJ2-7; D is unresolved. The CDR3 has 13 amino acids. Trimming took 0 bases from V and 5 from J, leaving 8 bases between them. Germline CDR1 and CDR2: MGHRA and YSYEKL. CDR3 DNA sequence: TGCGCCAGCAGCCAAGATCGCCGAGACGAGCAGTACTTC. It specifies CASSQDRRDEQYF.

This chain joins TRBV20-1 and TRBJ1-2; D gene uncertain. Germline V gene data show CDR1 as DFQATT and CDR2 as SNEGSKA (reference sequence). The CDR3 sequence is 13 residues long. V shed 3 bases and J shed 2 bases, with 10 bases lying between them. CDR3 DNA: TGCAGTGCTAGTGTCAGGCAAAACTATGGCTACACCTTC. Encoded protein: CSASVRQNYGYTF.

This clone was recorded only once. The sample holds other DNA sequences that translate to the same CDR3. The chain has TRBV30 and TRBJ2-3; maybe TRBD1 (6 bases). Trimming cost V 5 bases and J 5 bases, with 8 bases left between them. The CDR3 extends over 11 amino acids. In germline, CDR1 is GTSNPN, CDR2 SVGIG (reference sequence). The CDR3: CAWSTGDTQYF. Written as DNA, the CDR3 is TGTGCCTGGTCGACAGGAGATACGCAGTATTTT.

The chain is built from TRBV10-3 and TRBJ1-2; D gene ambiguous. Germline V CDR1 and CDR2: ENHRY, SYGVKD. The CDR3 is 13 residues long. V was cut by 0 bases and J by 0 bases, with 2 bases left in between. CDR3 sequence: CAISESANYGYTF. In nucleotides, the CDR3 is TGTGCCATCAGTGAGTCGGCTAACTATGGCTACACCTTC.

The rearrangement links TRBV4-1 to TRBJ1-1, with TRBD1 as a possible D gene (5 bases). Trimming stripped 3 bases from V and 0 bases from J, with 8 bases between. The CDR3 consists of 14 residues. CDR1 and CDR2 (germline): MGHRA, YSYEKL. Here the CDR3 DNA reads TGCGCCAGCAGCCAGGGGACGGTGAACACTGAAGCTTTCTTT. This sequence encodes CASSQGTVNTEAFF.

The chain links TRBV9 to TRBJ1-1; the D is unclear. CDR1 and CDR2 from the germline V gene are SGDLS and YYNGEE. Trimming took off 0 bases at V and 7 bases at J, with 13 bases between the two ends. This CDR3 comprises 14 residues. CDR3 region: CASSVEVAGSEAFF. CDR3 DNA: TGTGCCAGCAGCGTAGAAGTTGCCGGGAGTGAAGCTTTCTTT. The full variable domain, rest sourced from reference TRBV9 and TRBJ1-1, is DSGVTQTPKHLITATGQRVTLRCSPRSGDLSVYWYQQSLDQGLQFLIQYYNGEERAKGNILERFSAQQFPDLHSELNLSSLELGDSALYFCASSVEVAGSEAFFGQGTRLTVV.

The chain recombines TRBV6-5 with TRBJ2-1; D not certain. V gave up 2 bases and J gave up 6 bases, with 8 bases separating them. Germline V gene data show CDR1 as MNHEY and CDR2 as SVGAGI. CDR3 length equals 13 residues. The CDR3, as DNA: TGTGCCAGCAGTTACGGTCTGAGCAATGAGCAGTTCTTC. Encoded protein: CASSYGLSNEQFF.

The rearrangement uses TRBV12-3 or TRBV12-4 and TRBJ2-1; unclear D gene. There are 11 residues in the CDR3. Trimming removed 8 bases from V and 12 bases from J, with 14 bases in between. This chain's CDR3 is CASGSGPAQFF. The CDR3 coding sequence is TGTGCCAGCGGGTCCGGGCCGGCGCAGTTCTTC.